The clone carrying this T cell receptor beta chain appeared a single time. As yet, its antigen is unknown. Germline lookup yields CDR1 LGHNA and CDR2 YSLEER. This CDR3 has 15 amino acids. Trimming shortened V by 0 bases and J by 3 bases, and 11 bases separated the two germline ends. These data belong to a study of blood T cells in healthy people across ages. Points from the study as a whole: More naive CD4+ cells and higher diversity marked long-lived donors relative to aged donors.

The use of a sample-barcoded 5' primer and a J-beta primer mix characterized a second PCR of roughly 7 to 11 cycles. TCRdb recomputed calls from the 5' RACE reads with MiXCR, one row per CDR3 protein. The sample holds about 1.5 million distinct CDR3 sequences, 42% seen once. Isolating PBMCs gave at least 6 million of these cells per sample. The sequence came from a young woman in good health. This chain connects TRBV4-3 to TRBJ1-2; no reliable D call. Sequenced: blood. This CDR3 is CASSQDRSRHYGYTF. In DNA, the CDR3 is TGCGCCAGCAGCCAAGATCGGTCCAGACACTATGGCTACACCTTC.